This T cell receptor (beta chain) appears in the sequencing data of a study of CD8 T cells in Susac syndrome. Turning to this clonotype: Its cognate antigen is unknown.

The CDR3 length is 16 residues. V shed 6 bases and J shed 0 bases, with 19 bases lying between them. CDR1 and CDR2 (germline): DFQATT, SNEGSKA (reference sequence). TCR beta was sequenced from blood CD8+ and CD4+ T cells. Each multiple sclerosis control was a treatment-naive patient with relapsing-remitting disease that was either stable or active. RNA was extracted with the RNeasy kit, and a quantity of about 0.45 to 1 ug was reverse transcribed using random hexamers. Across 54 Vbeta and 13 Jbeta, immunoSEQ multiplex PCR amplified TCR beta CDR3. TCRdb ran MiXCR on the immunoSEQ multiplex PCR reads and lists one entry per CDR3 protein. The table has 150,000 to 200,000 distinct CDR3 sequences, roughly 96% seen once. Study results and caveats: As the study acknowledged, the number of individuals who were part of its TCR sequencing and HLA analysis was relatively small.

This TCR was sampled from a human donor with multiple sclerosis. V gene TRBV20-1 combines with J gene TRBJ2-3; D perhaps matches TRBD2 (7 bases). Sequencing used CD8+ T cells from PBMCs. CDR3 sequence (DNA): TGCAGTGCCCGCGGGGGCCCGCCTACTAGCACAGATACGCAGTATTTT. Translation: CSARGGPPTSTDTQYF.